The 7 T cell receptor beta chains in this list originate from one sample, sequenced in a study of memory CD4+ T cells and cytomegalovirus serostatus (dated by TCRdb to between 2018 and 2021). A FACSAria II was used to sort memory CD4+ T cells, defined as single viable CD3+CD4+CD8-CD45RO+ cells. Library generation was performed with the immunoSEQ multiplex PCR assay. TCRdb obtained this table from immuneACCESS and retained in-frame rearrangements with V and J assigned. These tables miss some clones; where compared with another copy, unresolved V genes account for less than half of the shortfall, and the remainder is unexplained. The sample includes 40,000 to 50,000 clones, with around 82% observed a single time. The ten most abundant clones make up 0.9% to 0.95% of the sample. Sequenced sample: memory CD4+ T cells from blood. The source of these receptors is an adult in good health and CMV-seronegative.

The chain uses TRBV14 and TRBJ2-1; D may correspond to TRBD1 or TRBD2 (5 bases each). Trimming took off 1 base at V and 6 bases at J, with 13 bases between the two ends. Germline CDR1 SGHDN, CDR2 FVKESK. CDR3 length: 15 residues. Here the CDR3 reads CASSQGGVRSNEQFF. For the CDR3, the DNA is TGTGCCAGCAGCCAAGGAGGGGTCCGGTCCAATGAGCAGTTCTTC.

This clone was recorded only once. The gene calls are TRBV6-6 and TRBJ2-1; the match to TRBD2 covers 11 bases. The CDR3 spans 16 residues. V gave up 0 bases and J gave up 8 bases; unmatched junction bases: 6. The germline V gene encodes CDR1 MNHNY and CDR2 SVGAGI (reference sequence). The CDR3 region has the DNA TGTGCCAGCAGTTACTCGTCTAGCGGGGGGCGCGATGAGCAGTTCTTC. Residues: CASSYSSSGGRDEQFF.

This chain joins TRBV19 and TRBJ1-6, with TRBD1 as a possible D gene (5 bases). The CDR3 extends over 14 amino acids. The germline CDR1 and CDR2 sequences are LNHDA and SQIVND (reference sequence). V was shortened by 6 bases and J by 5 bases, with 11 bases between the two germline ends. The CDR3 region has the DNA TGTGCCAGTAGATTGGGACCAAATAATTCACCCCTCCACTTT. Its protein product is CASRLGPNNSPLHF.

Within the sample, this clone is medium-sized. The chain has TRBV9 and TRBJ1-1; D may be TRBD1 (6 bases). The germline V gene encodes CDR1 SGDLS and CDR2 YYNGEE. This CDR3 contains 14 residues. Between the trimmed V and J ends, which lost 4 bases and 2 bases, there was a span of 12 bases. CDR3 nucleotides: TGTGCCAGCAGCCCCCCGGACAGCAACACTGAAGCTTTCTTT. Residues: CASSPPDSNTEAFF.

CDR3 sequence reads: CASSQQAGRTGELFF. The DNA for the CDR3 is TGCGCCAGCAGCCAACAGGCCGGGCGCACCGGGGAGCTGTTTTTT. V gene TRBV5-1 combines with J gene TRBJ2-2, with D possibly being TRBD1 (5 bases). Between the trimmed V and J ends, which lost 4 bases and 4 bases, there was a span of 14 bases. There are 15 residues in the CDR3. Germline V CDR1 and CDR2: SGHRS, YFSETQ.

This clone was observed a single time. The V call is TRBV5-5, the J call TRBJ2-2, with TRBD1 identical over 8 bases. The germline V gene encodes CDR1 SGHKS and CDR2 YYEKEE (reference sequence). The J segment lost 1 base and the V segment lost 0 bases, leaving 8 bases of the junction unmatched. The CDR3 is 18 residues long. The CDR3 bases are TGTGCCAGCAGCTTGGGACCCCCCAGGGGGCGGAACACCGGGGAGCTGTTTTTT. Its translation is CASSLGPPRGRNTGELFF.

The J gene is TRBJ1-1, the V gene TRBV5-1; TRBD1 is a possible D gene (6 bases). V was cut by 4 bases and J by 0 bases, with 16 bases left in between. The CDR3 runs to 16 residues. CDR1 is SGHRS and CDR2 is YFSETQ in the germline V gene. CDR3 sequence: CASSPSLGQLNTEAFF. The CDR3 region has the DNA TGCGCCAGCAGCCCTTCCTTAGGACAGCTGAACACTGAAGCTTTCTTT.